These 15 T cell receptor beta chains were all obtained from the same sample, sequenced in a study of blood T cell repertoires in COVID-19. TCRdb's copy holds only in-frame clones and misses some; the assay was immunoSEQ multiplex PCR. The data show about 140,000 clones, approximately 87% seen once. The sample taken for sequencing was peripheral blood. All receptors derive from a woman between 40 and 55 years old with acute or convalescent COVID-19.

This rearrangement joins TRBV19 to TRBJ1-2, with TRBD1 identical over 7 bases. This CDR3 is 13 amino acids long. The ends lost 6 bases at V and 4 bases at J; junction bases unmatched: 5. CDR1 is LNHDA and CDR2 is SQIVND in the germline V gene (reference sequence). The CDR3 region is CASSDRAGYGYTF. The CDR3 nucleotides are TGTGCCAGTAGCGACAGGGCGGGCTATGGCTACACCTTC.

The rearrangement uses TRBV30 and TRBJ2-3, with 7 bases aligning to TRBD2. The ends lost 2 bases at V and 5 bases at J; junction bases unmatched: 10. This CDR3 contains 15 residues. The germline CDR1 and CDR2 sequences are GTSNPN and SVGIG (reference sequence). CDR3 residues: CAWSRERDRGDTQYF. CDR3 sequence (DNA): TGTGCCTGGAGTAGGGAGCGGGACCGGGGAGATACGCAGTATTTT.

The chain has TRBV10-3 and TRBJ2-2; D is possibly TRBD2 (6 bases). The CDR3 spans 13 residues. CDR1 ENHRY and CDR2 SYGVKD come from the germline V gene. Trimming took 10 bases from V and 7 from J, leaving 16 bases between them. The CDR3 is CARRDFLYGELFF. The CDR3 DNA follows: TGTGCCAGGCGGGACTTCCTTTACGGGGAGCTGTTTTTT.

The chain recombines TRBV7-2 with TRBJ1-2; D not resolved. The CDR3 length is 13 residues. Trimming removed 5 bases from V and 2 bases from J, with 9 bases in between. Germline CDR1 SGHTA, CDR2 FQGNSA. For the CDR3, the DNA is TGTGCCAGCAGCCCATATCAGAACTATGGCTACACCTTC. This translates into CASSPYQNYGYTF.

The chain links TRBV27 to TRBJ1-1; 7 bases are shared with TRBD1. After removal of 3 bases from V and 3 bases from J, the junction contained 1 base not matched to a gene. This CDR3 comprises 13 residues. Germline loops: CDR1 MNHEY, CDR2 SMNVEV (reference sequence). CDR3 sequence reads: CASSFTGDTEAFF. The DNA for the CDR3 is TGTGCCAGCAGTTTTACAGGGGACACTGAAGCTTTCTTT.

The chain combines TRBV6-5 with TRBJ1-2; D might be TRBD1 (5 bases). Trimming took 6 bases from V and 14 from J, leaving 22 bases between them. Germline V CDR1 and CDR2: MNHEY, SVGAGI. The CDR3 consists of 13 residues. In DNA, the CDR3 is TGTGCCAGCAGCCGGGACGGGGACTATGGGTGGACCTTC. Translating it yields CASSRDGDYGWTF.

The V gene is TRBV28, the J gene TRBJ2-1; D is uncertain. CDR1 is MDHEN and CDR2 is SYDVKM in the germline V gene. This CDR3 contains 14 residues. V was trimmed by 1 base and J by 9 bases, leaving 13 bases between them. The CDR3 reads CASSLLLGISEQFF. The CDR3 nucleotides read TGTGCCAGCAGTTTATTGCTAGGTATCAGTGAGCAGTTCTTC.

CDR3 in amino acids: CASSPDRSYGYTF. The DNA for the CDR3 is TGTGCCAGCTCACCCGACAGATCCTATGGCTACACCTTC. The chain couples TRBV18 to TRBJ1-2; possibly TRBD1 for D (5 bases). The CDR3 loop spans 13 amino acids. Trimming left V 3 bases short and J 4 bases short, with 9 bases between. CDR1 is KGHSH and CDR2 is LQKENI in the germline V gene.

V usage is TRBV28 and J usage is TRBJ1-2, with 7 bases fitting TRBD1. The CDR3 is 13 residues long. CDR1 is MDHEN and CDR2 is SYDVKM in the germline V gene. The V segment lost 7 bases and the J segment 4 bases; nucleotides outside the gene matches: 6. The CDR3, as DNA: TGTGCCAGCAACAACAGGGGAGGCTATGGCTACACCTTC. Translation gives CASNNRGGYGYTF.

This chain connects TRBV4-1 to TRBJ2-1; 10 positions match TRBD2. The CDR3 has 16 residues. V gave up 1 base and J gave up 2 bases; unmatched junction bases: 2. The germline V gene has CDR1 MGHRA and CDR2 YSYEKL. CDR3 amino acids: CASSQGLAGPYNEQFF. The CDR3 region has the DNA TGCGCCAGCAGCCAAGGACTAGCGGGCCCCTACAATGAGCAGTTCTTC.

The chain links TRBV4-1 to TRBJ2-2, with 9 bases that match TRBD1. Trimming cost V 4 bases and J 4 bases; bases outside gene matches: 10. Germline CDR1 and CDR2: MGHRA and YSYEKL. This CDR3 comprises 17 residues. CDR3 in amino acids: CASSPTPGTGSTGELFF. CDR3 in DNA: TGCGCCAGCAGCCCGACACCGGGGACAGGGTCCACCGGGGAGCTGTTTTTT.

This chain connects TRBV5-5 to TRBJ1-2; the match to TRBD1 covers 7 bases. V was pared by 4 bases and J by 1 base, with 7 bases of the junction left unmatched. Germline CDR1 is SGHKS and CDR2 is YYEKEE (reference sequence). The CDR3 is 15 amino acids. The CDR3 nucleotides are TGTGCCAGCAGCGAACAGGGACAGTATAACTATGGCTACACCTTC. This encodes CASSEQGQYNYGYTF.

The rearrangement joins TRBV7-8 to TRBJ1-2; 11 nucleotides align to TRBD1. The V gene end was trimmed by 1 base and the J gene end by 5 bases; junction bases not matched to a gene: 9. The CDR3 is made up of 17 amino acids. Germline CDR1 is SGHVS and CDR2 is FQNEAQ. CDR3 amino acids: CASSLVRGQGVRYGYTF. The DNA of the CDR3 is TGTGCCAGCAGCTTAGTCCGGGGACAGGGGGTTAGGTATGGCTACACCTTC.

The CDR3 sequence: CASSQVPGQGIWGYEQYF. As DNA, the CDR3 is TGTGCCAGCAGCCAGGTCCCGGGACAGGGTATCTGGGGCTACGAGCAGTACTTC. J is TRBJ2-7 and V is TRBV7-8, with 9 bases lining up with TRBD1. V was pared by 5 bases and J by 3 bases, with 17 bases of the junction left unmatched. Germline V lookup: CDR1 SGHVS, CDR2 FQNEAQ. The CDR3 loop spans 18 amino acids.

The chain joins TRBV5-5 to TRBJ2-7; 8 bases agree with TRBD2. The CDR3 runs to 13 residues. Trimming cost V 4 bases and J 3 bases; bases outside gene matches: 3. Germline CDR1 SGHKS, CDR2 YYEKEE (reference sequence). The CDR3: CASSPGGYYEQYF. DNA for the CDR3: TGTGCCAGCAGCCCGGGGGGGTACTACGAGCAGTACTTC.